This T cell receptor (beta chain) was documented in a study of Tregs in tolerant kidney transplant recipients. Whole-study results and caveats: Changing PCR primers prevented nucleotide comparison between some patients' samples. Biological reproducibility was not directly addressed, but technical replication error appeared minimal.

Mixed chimerism was transient after nonmyeloablative marrow transplants from related graft donors. CD4+CD25+CD127- Tregs, CD4+CD25- non-Tregs, CD4 and CD8 cells were sorted. Only in-frame clones appear in the TCRdb table, and some are missing; sequencing was by immunoSEQ multiplex PCR. The data hold roughly 50,000 clones, with about nine tenths observed a single time. The CDR3 loop spans 14 amino acids. Germline CDR1 is MNHEY and CDR2 is SMNVEV (reference sequence). Points on this clone: The target antigen is unknown.

The chain links TRBV27 to TRBJ2-5, with a weak D call TRBD2 (6 bases). The J call may be wrong; the DNA end is better matched by TRBJ2-7. Material: CD8+ T cells from blood (PBMCs), obtained 12 months after the transplant. The TCR comes from a human patient who received a combined kidney and bone marrow transplant. Some T cells could come from the graft donor. CDR3 DNA: TGTGCCAGCGGGGCACCACGGGACTTCTACGAGCAGTACTTC. This sequence encodes CASGAPRDFYEQYF.